This T cell receptor beta chain is drawn from a study of blood T cells in healthy people across ages. General study results and limits: Compared with aged donors, long-lived donors showed fewer expanded clones, suggesting selection. Researchers judged that diversity estimates from one million T cells fell short of true values.

Primed by a sample-barcoded 5' primer and a J-beta primer mix, a second PCR proceeded for 7 to 11 cycles. Each CDR3 protein gets one entry after TCRdb re-called the 5' RACE reads with MiXCR. The sample contains approximately 730,000 distinct CDR3 sequences, around 46% of which appear only once. The CDR3 is 13 amino acids. The V and J ends lost 6 bases and 0 bases, in that order; junction bases with no gene match: 2. Germline-derived CDR1 and CDR2 are SQVTM and ANQGSEA. About this clonotype: Its antigen remains unknown.

The source material was blood. V usage is TRBV29-1 and J usage is TRBJ1-3, with 7 bases matching TRBD1. This TCR derives from a woman aged 55-69 years in good health. The CDR3 sequence: CSVTGLSGNTIYF. CDR3 bases: TGCAGCGTGACAGGGCTCTCTGGAAACACCATATATTTT.